This TCR beta chain was documented in a study of blood T cell repertoires in COVID-19. The table came from immunoSEQ multiplex PCR; TCRdb's copy has only in-frame clones and leaves some out. The table records fewer than 250,000 clones, approximately 84% of them present only once. Sequenced material: peripheral blood. The TCR was taken from a woman aged 80 or over with acute or convalescent COVID-19.

In DNA, the CDR3 is TGTGCCAGCAGTTCCTATCCTGGGGCAGGGATGAACACTGAAGCTTTCTTT. It is translated as CASSSYPGAGMNTEAFF. This chain joins TRBV6-2 or TRBV6-3 and TRBJ1-1; a possible D gene is TRBD1 (5 bases). The CDR3 runs 17 residues. The germline CDR1 and CDR2 sequences are MNHEY and SVGEGT. Trimming left V 4 bases short and J 0 bases short, with 18 bases between.